A selection of T cell receptor beta chains follows, all from one sample in a study of PD-L1 blockade in urothelial cancer. Measured with immunoSEQ multiplex PCR; TCRdb has only the in-frame clones, and not every one. The sample carries about 110,000 clones, 75% to 95% recorded once. The sequencing here drew on PBMCs, taken around atezolizumab (anti-PD-L1) treatment. These receptors were obtained from a man in his sixties with urothelial cancer. CDR3s include the opening cysteine and the closing phenylalanine or tryptophan. The order of the fields is V gene, clone size, CDR3 length, J gene, D gene, CDR3 DNA, CDR3 protein. D genes are given only for firm matches. Clone size is stated in some rows and not others, as once, few, many or a class when expanded.

V gene: TRBV7-2; clone size: -; CDR3 length: 17; J gene: TRBJ2-2; D gene: TRBD1; CDR3 DNA: TGTGCCAGCAGCCCATCCGGGACAGGGGTATATACCGGGGAGCTGTTTTTT; CDR3 protein: CASSPSGTGVYTGELFF
V gene: TRBV13; clone size: -; CDR3 length: 19; J gene: TRBJ2-7; D gene: TRBD2; CDR3 DNA: TGTGCCAGCAGCTTAGGGCTAGCGGGGGGCCGGGGGAAGGGGTACGAGCAGTACTTC; CDR3 protein: CASSLGLAGGRGKGYEQYF
V gene: TRBV7-2; clone size: -; CDR3 length: 12; J gene: TRBJ1-2; D gene: -; CDR3 DNA: TGTGCCAGCAGCTTAGTTCAGTTTGGCTACACCTTC; CDR3 protein: CASSLVQFGYTF
V gene: TRBV7-2; clone size: -; CDR3 length: 14; J gene: TRBJ2-7; D gene: TRBD2; CDR3 DNA: TGTGCCAGCAGCGGCGGGAGAAGCTCCTACGAGCAGTACTTC; CDR3 protein: CASSGGRSSYEQYF
V gene: TRBV7-9; clone size: -; CDR3 length: 14; J gene: TRBJ1-6; D gene: -; CDR3 DNA: TGTGCCAGCAGCTTTAGGGAGGGAGGAACACCCCTCCACTTT; CDR3 protein: CASSFREGGTPLHF
V gene: TRBV2; clone size: -; CDR3 length: 14; J gene: TRBJ2-1; D gene: TRBD2; CDR3 DNA: TGTGCCAGCAGTTCAAGCGGGGGGGCCAATGAGCAGTTCTTC; CDR3 protein: CASSSSGGANEQFF
V gene: TRBV18; clone size: -; CDR3 length: 15; J gene: TRBJ2-1; D gene: -; CDR3 DNA: TGTGCCAGCTCACCGATCGGGTCGAAAAACAATGAGCAGTTCTTC; CDR3 protein: CASSPIGSKNNEQFF
V gene: TRBV27; clone size: few; CDR3 length: 13; J gene: TRBJ1-1; D gene: TRBD1; CDR3 DNA: TGTGCCAGCAGTTTATCAGGGGGCGGGGAAGCTTTCTTT; CDR3 protein: CASSLSGGGEAFF
V gene: TRBV7-2; clone size: -; CDR3 length: 12; J gene: TRBJ2-7; D gene: -; CDR3 DNA: TGTGCCAGCAGCCCCCAGGGTCGGGAGCAGTACTTC; CDR3 protein: CASSPQGREQYF
V gene: TRBV30; clone size: -; CDR3 length: 13; J gene: TRBJ2-7; D gene: TRBD1; CDR3 DNA: TGTGCCTGGAGGACAGGGGGAACCTACGAGCAGTACTTC; CDR3 protein: CAWRTGGTYEQYF
V gene: TRBV5-5; clone size: -; CDR3 length: 15; J gene: TRBJ1-2; D gene: -; CDR3 DNA: TGTGCCAGCAGCTTGGCAGGGTACTCCTCCTATGGCTACACCTTC; CDR3 protein: CASSLAGYSSYGYTF
V gene: TRBV6-1; clone size: -; CDR3 length: 15; J gene: TRBJ2-7; D gene: TRBD2; CDR3 DNA: TGTGCCAGCAGTGATGGAGCGGGAGTGGTATACGAGCAGTACTTC; CDR3 protein: CASSDGAGVVYEQYF
V gene: TRBV10-1; clone size: -; CDR3 length: 16; J gene: TRBJ2-1; D gene: TRBD2; CDR3 DNA: TGCGCCAGCAGTGTAATAGCGGGAGGGCCAGGCAATGAGCAGTTCTTC; CDR3 protein: CASSVIAGGPGNEQFF
V gene: TRBV29-1; clone size: -; CDR3 length: 14; J gene: TRBJ2-5; D gene: -; CDR3 DNA: TGCAGCGGAATTTCGACAGTGTACCAAGAGACCCAGTACTTC; CDR3 protein: CSGISTVYQETQYF
V gene: TRBV5-8; clone size: -; CDR3 length: 14; J gene: TRBJ2-7; D gene: TRBD1; CDR3 DNA: TGTGCCAGCAGACGCCGGGACAGGGGTCCCGAGCAGTACTTC; CDR3 protein: CASRRRDRGPEQYF
V gene: TRBV7-2; clone size: once; CDR3 length: 14; J gene: TRBJ2-7; D gene: -; CDR3 DNA: TGTGCCAGCAGTTCACCGGGCGGGGAATACGAGCAGTACTTC; CDR3 protein: CASSSPGGEYEQYF
V gene: TRBV11-2; clone size: -; CDR3 length: 13; J gene: TRBJ2-1; D gene: -; CDR3 DNA: TGTGCCAGCAGCTTAGTACTAATAAATGAGCAGTTCTTC; CDR3 protein: CASSLVLINEQFF
V gene: TRBV7-2; clone size: few; CDR3 length: 13; J gene: TRBJ2-7; D gene: TRBD2; CDR3 DNA: TGTGCCAGCAGCTTCGGGGGGGCCTACGAGCAGTACTTC; CDR3 protein: CASSFGGAYEQYF
V gene: TRBV9; clone size: -; CDR3 length: 14; J gene: TRBJ1-1; D gene: TRBD1; CDR3 DNA: TGTGCCAGCAGCGCCCTGGGACAGGGCACTGAAGCTTTCTTT; CDR3 protein: CASSALGQGTEAFF
V gene: TRBV29-1; clone size: -; CDR3 length: 18; J gene: TRBJ2-5; D gene: -; CDR3 DNA: TGCAGCGTTGCCGCGGGTAGCGGTAACTACAGTCCGCAAGAGACCCAGTACTTC; CDR3 protein: CSVAAGSGNYSPQETQYF
V gene: TRBV4-3; clone size: -; CDR3 length: 18; J gene: TRBJ2-1; D gene: TRBD2; CDR3 DNA: TGCGCCAGCAGCCAAGTAATATCTGGGACTAGCGGGGGAAATGAGCAGTTCTTC; CDR3 protein: CASSQVISGTSGGNEQFF
V gene: TRBV5-1; clone size: -; CDR3 length: 13; J gene: TRBJ1-1; D gene: -; CDR3 DNA: TGCGCCAGCAGCTTGGTCCCGGACACTGAAGCTTTCTTT; CDR3 protein: CASSLVPDTEAFF
V gene: TRBV5-1; clone size: -; CDR3 length: 13; J gene: TRBJ2-2; D gene: -; CDR3 DNA: TGCGCCAGCAGCTACCAGGGGATCGGGGAGCTGTTTTTT; CDR3 protein: CASSYQGIGELFF
V gene: TRBV10-3; clone size: -; CDR3 length: 17; J gene: TRBJ1-5; D gene: TRBD1; CDR3 DNA: TGTGCCATCAGTGAGTCGGACAGGTCTTCAAGCAATCAGCCCCAGCATTTT; CDR3 protein: CAISESDRSSSNQPQHF
V gene: TRBV9; clone size: -; CDR3 length: 18; J gene: TRBJ2-6; D gene: -; CDR3 DNA: TGTGCCAGCACCCCGAGGGCAGGGGGGTCTTTTGGGGCCAACGTCCTGACTTTC; CDR3 protein: CASTPRAGGSFGANVLTF
V gene: TRBV15; clone size: -; CDR3 length: 15; J gene: TRBJ1-2; D gene: -; CDR3 DNA: TGTGCCACCAGCAGAGATCGCACAGGAGTCTATGGCTACACCTTC; CDR3 protein: CATSRDRTGVYGYTF
V gene: TRBV6-5; clone size: -; CDR3 length: 15; J gene: TRBJ2-3; D gene: -; CDR3 DNA: TGTGCCAGCAGTTCCGGTCCGACTGTTACAGATACGCAGTATTTT; CDR3 protein: CASSSGPTVTDTQYF
V gene: TRBV7-8; clone size: once; CDR3 length: 18; J gene: TRBJ2-3; D gene: -; CDR3 DNA: TGTGCCAGCAGCTTATATCGGGAGTGGGGGGATAGCACAGATACGCAGTATTTT; CDR3 protein: CASSLYREWGDSTDTQYF
V gene: TRBV30; clone size: -; CDR3 length: 14; J gene: TRBJ2-5; D gene: TRBD2; CDR3 DNA: TGTGCCTGGAGTGGCGGCGCGGGGGAAGAGACCCAGTACTTC; CDR3 protein: CAWSGGAGEETQYF
V gene: TRBV28; clone size: -; CDR3 length: 15; J gene: TRBJ2-7; D gene: -; CDR3 DNA: TGTGCCAGCAGTTCCCAACCGAGATCCGTCCACGAGCAGTACTTC; CDR3 protein: CASSSQPRSVHEQYF
V gene: TRBV7-6; clone size: -; CDR3 length: 13; J gene: TRBJ2-7; D gene: TRBD1; CDR3 DNA: TGTGCCAGCAGAACCGGGACAGGGAACGAGCAGTACTTC; CDR3 protein: CASRTGTGNEQYF
V gene: TRBV18; clone size: -; CDR3 length: 16; J gene: TRBJ2-1; D gene: TRBD2; CDR3 DNA: TGTGCCAGCTCACCCTCTTCTAGCGGGGGTTACAATGAGCAGTTCTTC; CDR3 protein: CASSPSSSGGYNEQFF
V gene: TRBV15; clone size: -; CDR3 length: 16; J gene: TRBJ2-6; D gene: -; CDR3 DNA: TGTGCCACCAGCAGAGATCAGGGGACTGGGGCCAACGTCCTGACTTTC; CDR3 protein: CATSRDQGTGANVLTF
V gene: TRBV19; clone size: -; CDR3 length: 17; J gene: TRBJ1-2; D gene: -; CDR3 DNA: TGTGCCAGTAGTAAAGGGGGAAAGAGACATCTTCTCTATGGCTACACCTTC; CDR3 protein: CASSKGGKRHLLYGYTF
V gene: TRBV2; clone size: -; CDR3 length: 15; J gene: TRBJ1-4; D gene: -; CDR3 DNA: TGTGCCAGCAGCCGTGAGGAGGCAACTAATGAAAAACTGTTTTTT; CDR3 protein: CASSREEATNEKLFF
V gene: TRBV7-9; clone size: -; CDR3 length: 16; J gene: TRBJ1-5; D gene: -; CDR3 DNA: TGTGCCAGCAGCCTCGAAGGGGCGGCCAGCAATCAGCCCCAGCATTTT; CDR3 protein: CASSLEGAASNQPQHF
V gene: TRBV19; clone size: -; CDR3 length: 16; J gene: TRBJ1-2; D gene: -; CDR3 DNA: TGTGCCAGTAGCTCGTCCGGGACGGGAGAGAACTATGGCTACACCTTC; CDR3 protein: CASSSSGTGENYGYTF
V gene: TRBV7-3; clone size: once; CDR3 length: 16; J gene: TRBJ2-2; D gene: TRBD2; CDR3 DNA: TGTGCCAGCAGCTTAGGGCAGCGGGGGCAGACCGGGGAGCTGTTTTTT; CDR3 protein: CASSLGQRGQTGELFF
V gene: TRBV21-1; clone size: once; CDR3 length: 9; J gene: TRBJ2-5; D gene: -; CDR3 DNA: TGCAGTGAGGTGGAGACCCAGTACTTC; CDR3 protein: CSEVETQYF
V gene: TRBV7-3; clone size: -; CDR3 length: 16; J gene: TRBJ2-3; D gene: TRBD2; CDR3 DNA: TGTGCCAGCAGCTTAACCTCCCGACTAGCGCCCGATACGCAGTATTTT; CDR3 protein: CASSLTSRLAPDTQYF
V gene: TRBV7-2; clone size: -; CDR3 length: 15; J gene: TRBJ2-7; D gene: -; CDR3 DNA: TGTGCCAGCAGCAGTAGTGGTGTAACTTTTTACGAGCAGTACTTC; CDR3 protein: CASSSSGVTFYEQYF
V gene: TRBV11-2; clone size: -; CDR3 length: 13; J gene: TRBJ2-3; D gene: -; CDR3 DNA: TGTGCCAGCAGCCCAGCAGGGTCAGATACGCAGTATTTT; CDR3 protein: CASSPAGSDTQYF
V gene: TRBV6-5; clone size: -; CDR3 length: 14; J gene: TRBJ1-1; D gene: -; CDR3 DNA: TGTGCCAGCACCAAGGGGGAGATGAACACTGAAGCTTTCTTT; CDR3 protein: CASTKGEMNTEAFF
V gene: TRBV30; clone size: -; CDR3 length: 14; J gene: TRBJ1-5; D gene: TRBD1; CDR3 DNA: TGTGCCTGGACGGGACAGGGTTCCAATCAGCCCCAGCATTTT; CDR3 protein: CAWTGQGSNQPQHF
V gene: TRBV5-1; clone size: -; CDR3 length: 16; J gene: TRBJ1-1; D gene: TRBD1; CDR3 DNA: TGCGCCAGCAGCCTCTGGACAGGGGGGACGAACACTGAAGCTTTCTTT; CDR3 protein: CASSLWTGGTNTEAFF
V gene: TRBV6-4; clone size: -; CDR3 length: 15; J gene: TRBJ2-3; D gene: TRBD2; CDR3 DNA: TGTGCCAGCAGTGACTCCGGGGGGGCTACAGATACGCAGTATTTT; CDR3 protein: CASSDSGGATDTQYF
V gene: TRBV28; clone size: -; CDR3 length: 16; J gene: TRBJ2-7; D gene: -; CDR3 DNA: TGTGCCAGCAGTTTATCCTCGGCAGGGGACACCTACGAGCAGTACTTC; CDR3 protein: CASSLSSAGDTYEQYF
V gene: TRBV19; clone size: -; CDR3 length: 18; J gene: TRBJ2-6; D gene: -; CDR3 DNA: TGTGCCAGTAGTATAAGGATAGGGGTGAACTCTGGGGCCAACGTCCTGACTTTC; CDR3 protein: CASSIRIGVNSGANVLTF
V gene: TRBV9; clone size: -; CDR3 length: 16; J gene: TRBJ2-3; D gene: -; CDR3 DNA: TGTGCCAGCAGCGTAGTGGCGCGGTCAAAGTCAGATACGCAGTATTTT; CDR3 protein: CASSVVARSKSDTQYF
V gene: TRBV27; clone size: -; CDR3 length: 14; J gene: TRBJ1-6; D gene: -; CDR3 DNA: TGTGCCAGCTCCAGGGTTATCTATAATTCACCCCTCCACTTT; CDR3 protein: CASSRVIYNSPLHF